This TCR beta chain originates from a study of T cell responses to AZD1222 COVID-19 vaccine. The CDR3 is 13 residues long. The germline gives CDR1 MNHNS, CDR2 SASEGT. With 7 bases clipped from V and 6 bases from J, the junction kept 5 bases outside the gene matches. Notes on this clone: The antigen is undetermined.

Data came from immunoSEQ multiplex PCR; TCRdb stores just in-frame clones and leaves some out. The data show some 150,000 clones, approximately 86% seen once. Whole-study results and caveats: Clonal diversity may have been underestimated, and the donors were mostly white British, with more females than males. Once two AZD1222 doses were given, Spike-specific TCR breadth and depth went up.

The TCR sequence derives from an adult in good health. The chain carries TRBV6-1 and TRBJ1-5; 8 bases line up with TRBD1. Sequenced here: peripheral blood, sampled on day 0 of AZD1222 vaccination. CDR3 residues: CASTEQGGQPQHF. DNA of the CDR3: TGTGCCAGCACCGAACAGGGGGGTCAGCCCCAGCATTTT.